This entry features one TCR beta chain sequence. CDR1 is SGHTA, CDR2 FQGTGA, per germline. The trim removed 5 bases at V and 7 bases at J, leaving 6 bases unmatched. The CDR3 is 13 amino acids. Using immunoSEQ multiplex PCR, the repertoire was profiled, and TCRdb retains in-frame clones only, with some absent. Seen here are some 2,000,000 clones, around 95% observed once, and the top ten hold roughly 0.13%. This sample is part of a study of shared clonotypes between healthy human individuals. The chain employs TRBV7-3 and TRBJ2-5, with TRBD2 matching over 8 bases. This TCR was recovered from a man younger than 35 in good health. The specimen was naive CD4+ T cells sorted from blood. The subset was: CD45RA+ positively selected. CDR3 sequence (DNA): TGTGCCAGCAGCCTTCCGGGACTAGGGACCCAGTACTTC. Translation: CASSLPGLGTQYF.